This TCR beta chain was captured by sequencing in a study of shared clonotypes between healthy human individuals. Study-wide context: A couple of women and three men aged 18 to 49 made up the donors.

The CDR3 length is 12 residues. The V and J ends lost 7 bases and 10 bases respectively, with 14 bases between them. CDR1 and CDR2 from the germline V gene are ENHRY and SYGVKD. Measured with immunoSEQ multiplex PCR; TCRdb has only the in-frame clones, and not every one. The table has hundreds of thousands of clones, 95% to 98% seen once; the top ten hold 0.057%. The chain joins TRBV10-3 to TRBJ1-3; D perhaps matches TRBD1 (5 bases). This TCR was recovered from a woman aged 30 to 39 in good health. The specimen was naive CD4+ T cells sorted from blood. Subset meaning: CD45RA+ positively selected. CDR3 DNA sequence: TGTGCCATCAAGGGGACCGCCGAGACCATATATTTT. This gives the protein CAIKGTAETIYF.